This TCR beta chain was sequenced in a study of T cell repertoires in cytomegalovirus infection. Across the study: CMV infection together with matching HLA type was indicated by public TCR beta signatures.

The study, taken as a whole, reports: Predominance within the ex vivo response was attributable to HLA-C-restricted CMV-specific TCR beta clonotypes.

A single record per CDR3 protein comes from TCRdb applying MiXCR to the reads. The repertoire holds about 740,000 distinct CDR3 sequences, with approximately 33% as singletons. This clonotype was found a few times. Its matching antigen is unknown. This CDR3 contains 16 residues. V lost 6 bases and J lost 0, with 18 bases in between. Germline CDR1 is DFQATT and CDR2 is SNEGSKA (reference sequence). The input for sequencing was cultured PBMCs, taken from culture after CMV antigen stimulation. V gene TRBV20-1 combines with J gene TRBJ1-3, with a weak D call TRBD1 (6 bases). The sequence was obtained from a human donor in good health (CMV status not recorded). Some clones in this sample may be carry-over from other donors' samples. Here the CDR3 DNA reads TGCAGTGCCCCGGGGGGGCCGCACGCCTCTGGAAACACCATATATTTT. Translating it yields CSAPGGPHASGNTIYF.